Listed below are T cell receptor beta chains from one sample, sequenced in a study of blood T cell repertoires in COVID-19. Sequenced by immunoSEQ multiplex PCR; TCRdb stores in-frame clones only, minus some. The sample lists approximately 250,000 clones, roughly 89% seen once, with 4.1% in the top ten. The sequenced material came from PBMCs or T cells enriched from blood (not recorded which). The receptor set was obtained from a woman aged 30 to 39 who had recovered from COVID-19. Both conserved end residues are part of each CDR3. The order of the fields is clone size, V gene, D gene, J gene, CDR3 protein, CDR3 DNA. A D gene is named only where the DNA matches it firmly. Part of the rows lack a size; the others show once, few, many or a class for expanded clones.

-,TRBV9,-,TRBJ1-1,CASSAVLNTEAFF,TGTGCCAGCAGCGCCGTTCTGAACACTGAAGCTTTCTTT
-,TRBV19,TRBD1,TRBJ1-5,CASSTYSQGANQPQHF,TGTGCCAGTAGTACCTACTCCCAGGGGGCCAATCAGCCCCAGCATTTT
-,TRBV11-2,TRBD1,TRBJ2-4,CASSPRTGLAKNIQYF,TGTGCCAGCAGCCCTCGGACAGGCCTTGCCAAAAACATTCAGTACTTC
-,TRBV24-1,TRBD2,TRBJ2-5,CATSDSGTSVETQYF,TGTGCCACCAGTGATTCCGGGACTAGCGTGGAGACCCAGTACTTC
-,TRBV24-1,-,TRBJ2-7,CATSDVNLGEQYF,TGTGCCACCAGTGATGTAAACCTCGGCGAGCAGTACTTC
-,TRBV19,TRBD1,TRBJ1-2,CATKTGPTNYGYTF,TGTGCCACTAAGACAGGGCCCACTAACTATGGCTACACCTTC
-,TRBV7-2,-,TRBJ1-5,CASSLVAYGEPQHF,TGTGCCAGCAGCTTAGTGGCCTACGGGGAGCCCCAGCATTTT
-,TRBV3-1/TRBV3-2,-,TRBJ1-1,CASSQVRWAEAFF,TGTGCCAGCAGCCAAGTCAGGTGGGCTGAAGCTTTCTTT
-,TRBV4-2,TRBD2,TRBJ2-5,CASSPFAGERDGGETQYF,TGTGCCAGCAGCCCGTTTGCGGGGGAGCGGGACGGAGGGGAGACCCAGTACTTC
once,TRBV5-5,TRBD1,TRBJ1-4,CASSAGPGQGEKLFF,TGTGCCAGCAGCGCCGGACCGGGACAGGGGGAAAAACTGTTTTTT
few,TRBV30,TRBD2,TRBJ2-1,CAWSEGTSGRGQFF,TGTGCCTGGAGCGAAGGGACTAGCGGGAGGGGGCAGTTCTTC
-,TRBV9,-,TRBJ1-4,CASSFDPEGEKLFF,TGTGCCAGCAGCTTTGACCCTGAGGGTGAAAAACTGTTTTTT
once,TRBV7-9,TRBD1,TRBJ2-7,CASSLGDSSYEQYF,TGTGCCAGCAGCTTAGGGGACAGCTCCTACGAGCAGTACTTC
many,TRBV7-9,-,TRBJ1-5,CASSQGGLNQPQHF,TGTGCCAGCAGCCAAGGGGGATTGAATCAGCCCCAGCATTTT
once,TRBV7-3,-,TRBJ2-2,CASSPSGSPQKRTGELFF,TGTGCCAGCAGCCCCTCGGGATCCCCCCAGAAGAGAACCGGGGAGCTGTTTTTT
-,TRBV7-3,TRBD1,TRBJ1-2,CASSSGTGSYGYTF,TGTGCCAGCAGCTCCGGGACAGGGTCCTATGGCTACACCTTC
once,TRBV28,-,TRBJ2-3,CASSLRPGLHTDTQYF,TGTGCCAGCAGTTTGCGCCCGGGACTCCACACAGATACGCAGTATTTT
-,TRBV12-3/TRBV12-4,-,TRBJ1-1,CASSGGVLGAFF,TGTGCCAGCAGTGGAGGCGTTTTGGGAGCTTTCTTT
-,TRBV11-2,-,TRBJ2-1,CASSTSGDYNEQFF,TGTGCCAGCAGCACCTCCGGGGACTACAATGAGCAGTTCTTC
-,TRBV7-3,TRBD1,TRBJ2-3,CASSLGTGLSTDTQYF,TGTGCCAGCAGCTTGGGGACAGGGTTGTCAACAGATACGCAGTATTTT
-,TRBV27,-,TRBJ1-3,CASSTTGFPEHSGNTIYF,TGTGCCAGCAGTACTACAGGGTTCCCCGAGCACTCTGGAAACACCATATATTTT
-,TRBV3-1/TRBV3-2,TRBD1,TRBJ1-2,CASSPRTGGRDGYTF,TGTGCCAGCAGCCCTCGGACAGGCGGAAGGGATGGCTACACCTTC
-,TRBV7-6,TRBD2,TRBJ2-3,CASSSRTSGVSTDTQYF,TGTGCCAGCAGCTCCCGGACTAGCGGAGTTAGCACAGATACGCAGTATTTT
-,TRBV2,-,TRBJ1-2,CATQQEKINYGYTF,TGTGCCACCCAACAGGAGAAAATTAACTATGGCTACACCTTC
-,TRBV5-1,-,TRBJ1-2,CASSSGGQYYGYTF,TGCGCCAGCAGCTCTGGGGGCCAGTACTATGGCTACACCTTC
-,TRBV3-1/TRBV3-2,-,TRBJ2-3,CASSQDLADGTDTQYF,TGTGCCAGCAGCCAAGATCTTGCAGATGGCACAGATACGCAGTATTTT
-,TRBV7-3,-,TRBJ1-1,CASSQGADTEAFF,TGTGCCAGCAGTCAGGGTGCGGACACTGAAGCTTTCTTT
once,TRBV6-2/TRBV6-3,-,TRBJ1-6,CASSYVADSPLHF,TGTGCCAGCAGTTACGTCGCGGATTCACCCCTCCACTTT
-,TRBV27,-,TRBJ1-1,CASSLSISGGRGVNTEAFF,TGTGCCAGCAGTTTATCGATCTCCGGGGGGCGCGGGGTGAACACTGAAGCTTTCTTT
-,TRBV30,-,TRBJ1-2,CAWSTGSGGYTF,TGTGCCTGGAGTACTGGGAGTGGGGGCTACACCTTC
-,TRBV4-1,TRBD2,TRBJ2-7,CASSQDTGGSYEQYF,TGCGCCAGCAGCCAAGATACGGGGGGTAGTTACGAGCAGTACTTC
few,TRBV27,-,TRBJ2-1,CASSLSRNNEQFF,TGTGCCAGCAGTTTATCGAGGAACAATGAGCAGTTCTTC
-,TRBV19,TRBD1,TRBJ1-1,CASRGLRQGNTEAFF,TGTGCCAGTAGGGGTTTGAGACAGGGGAACACTGAAGCTTTCTTT
-,TRBV23-1,TRBD1,TRBJ1-5,CASSPDRDRGPNQPQHF,TGCGCCAGCAGTCCGGACCGGGACAGGGGGCCGAATCAGCCCCAGCATTTT
-,TRBV28,-,TRBJ1-2,CASSFLSPLGYTF,TGTGCCAGCAGTTTCCTATCTCCCCTGGGCTACACCTTC
-,TRBV7-2,-,TRBJ1-6,CASSISRTEYNSPLHF,TGTGCCAGCAGCATCTCGAGGACAGAATATAATTCACCCCTCCACTTT
-,TRBV3-1/TRBV3-2,TRBD1,TRBJ1-6,CASSDSGQGSPLHF,TGTGCCAGCAGCGACTCGGGACAGGGCTCACCCCTCCACTTT
-,TRBV28,TRBD1,TRBJ1-4,CASSTDRGHGGEKLFF,TGTGCCAGCAGTACGGACAGGGGGCATGGTGGTGAAAAACTGTTTTTT
-,TRBV10-3,-,TRBJ1-1,CASLSVDYTEAFF,TGTGCCAGCCTCTCAGTCGATTACACTGAAGCTTTCTTT
-,TRBV29-1,-,TRBJ1-2,CSVEHSNYGYTF,TGCAGCGTTGAGCACAGTAACTATGGCTACACCTTC
once,TRBV5-6,TRBD1,TRBJ1-1,CASSASDRGNTEAFF,TGTGCCAGCAGCGCATCGGACAGGGGGAACACTGAAGCTTTCTTT
-,TRBV19,TRBD2,TRBJ2-1,CASSITSGIEQFF,TGTGCCAGTAGTATTACTAGCGGGATTGAGCAGTTCTTC
-,TRBV15,-,TRBJ2-5,CATSRRGQSQETQYF,TGTGCCACCAGCAGACGAGGACAGTCTCAAGAGACCCAGTACTTC
-,TRBV12-3/TRBV12-4,-,TRBJ1-3,CASSVDRGNTIYF,TGTGCCAGCAGTGTAGACAGGGGAAACACCATATATTTT
once,TRBV6-2/TRBV6-3,-,TRBJ1-1,CASSYDSEAFF,TGTGCCAGCAGTTACGACAGTGAAGCTTTCTTT
-,TRBV19,-,TRBJ1-1,CASSQLIQGNTEAFF,TGTGCCAGTAGCCAACTTATACAGGGGAACACTGAAGCTTTCTTT
-,TRBV5-8,TRBD2,TRBJ2-3,CASSQRLAGASTDTQYF,TGTGCCAGCAGCCAACGACTAGCGGGAGCTAGCACAGATACGCAGTATTTT
-,TRBV9,-,TRBJ2-2,CASSEGGGGPNTGELFF,TGTGCCAGCAGCGAGGGGGGAGGGGGACCCAACACCGGGGAGCTGTTTTTT
-,TRBV11-2,TRBD2,TRBJ2-1,CASSFREEYNEQFF,TGTGCCAGCAGCTTTCGGGAGGAGTACAATGAGCAGTTCTTC
-,TRBV9,TRBD2,TRBJ2-7,CASSVAAGEGYEQYF,TGTGCCAGCAGCGTAGCAGCGGGAGAAGGGTACGAGCAGTACTTC
-,TRBV11-3,TRBD2,TRBJ2-1,CASSQGLAGGQYNEQFF,TGTGCCAGCAGCCAGGGACTAGCGGGAGGCCAATACAATGAGCAGTTCTTC
-,TRBV5-1,-,TRBJ2-7,CASSFLQVAGYEQYF,TGCGCCAGCAGCTTCTTGCAGGTCGCGGGCTACGAGCAGTACTTC
few,TRBV7-6,-,TRBJ1-4,CASSAVSNEKLFF,TGTGCCAGCAGTGCAGTATCTAATGAAAAACTGTTTTTT
-,TRBV28,TRBD2,TRBJ2-7,CASSPPGTSGRKGSYEQYF,TGTGCCAGCAGTCCACCCGGGACTAGCGGGAGAAAGGGATCCTACGAGCAGTACTTC
-,TRBV2,TRBD1,TRBJ2-3,CASGGTGDYTDTQYF,TGTGCCAGCGGCGGGACAGGAGATTACACAGATACGCAGTATTTT
-,TRBV9,TRBD1,TRBJ1-1,CASTEPTGAGFNTEAFF,TGTGCCAGCACCGAACCGACAGGGGCGGGGTTTAACACTGAAGCTTTCTTT
-,TRBV5-1,TRBD2,TRBJ2-7,CASSLVIAGASYEQYF,TGCGCCAGCAGCTTGGTTATAGCGGGAGCGAGTTACGAGCAGTACTTC
-,TRBV27,TRBD1,TRBJ2-1,CASNPGTVNPRAYNEQFF,TGTGCCAGCAACCCCGGGACAGTTAACCCCAGAGCATACAATGAGCAGTTCTTC
few,TRBV19,-,TRBJ2-1,CASSIAVSGFYNEQFF,TGTGCCAGTAGTATAGCGGTGAGCGGGTTCTACAATGAGCAGTTCTTC
-,TRBV10-3,-,TRBJ1-5,CAISLTGGGNQPQHF,TGTGCCATCAGTCTCACCGGGGGTGGGAATCAGCCCCAGCATTTT